This T cell receptor (beta chain) was sequenced during a study of cytomegalovirus exposure and HLA in healthy donors. Study conclusions and caveats: The CMV antigen specificity of three CMV-associated chains was confirmed through in vitro analysis.

The protocol was immunoSEQ multiplex PCR, while the TCRdb copy is restricted to in-frame clones and leaves out a portion. The table has 150,000 or so clones, about 82% seen once; the top ten hold approximately 2%. For this clone: The antigen remains undetermined.

The CDR3 sequence is 14 residues long. V was cut by 5 bases and J by 5 bases, with 15 bases left in between. CDR1 and CDR2 from the germline V gene are SEHNR and FQNEAQ (reference sequence). The sequence was collected from a human donor in good health. Material: PBMCs. The chain recombines TRBV7-9 with TRBJ2-5; D remains ambiguous. The CDR3 loop is CASSPPPEQETQYF. The DNA of the CDR3 is TGTGCCAGCAGCCCTCCCCCAGAACAGGAGACCCAGTACTTC.